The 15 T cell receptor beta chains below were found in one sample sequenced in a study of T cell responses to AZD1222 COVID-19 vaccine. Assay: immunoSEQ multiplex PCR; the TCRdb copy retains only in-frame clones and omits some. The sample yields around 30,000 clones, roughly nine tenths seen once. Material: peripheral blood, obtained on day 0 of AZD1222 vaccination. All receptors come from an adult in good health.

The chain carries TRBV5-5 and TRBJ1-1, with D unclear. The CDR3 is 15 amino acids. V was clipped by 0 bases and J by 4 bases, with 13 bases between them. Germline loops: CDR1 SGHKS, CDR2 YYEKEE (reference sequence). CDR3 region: CASSLEVQIPTEAFF. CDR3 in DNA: TGTGCCAGCAGCTTGGAGGTCCAGATCCCCACTGAAGCTTTCTTT.

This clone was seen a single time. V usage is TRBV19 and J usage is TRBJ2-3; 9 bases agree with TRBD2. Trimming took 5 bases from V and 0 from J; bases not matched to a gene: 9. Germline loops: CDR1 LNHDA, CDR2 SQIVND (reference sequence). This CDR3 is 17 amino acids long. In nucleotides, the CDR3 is TGTGCCAGTAGTTCCGACCTTCTAGCGGGGAGCACAGATACGCAGTATTTT. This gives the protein CASSSDLLAGSTDTQYF.

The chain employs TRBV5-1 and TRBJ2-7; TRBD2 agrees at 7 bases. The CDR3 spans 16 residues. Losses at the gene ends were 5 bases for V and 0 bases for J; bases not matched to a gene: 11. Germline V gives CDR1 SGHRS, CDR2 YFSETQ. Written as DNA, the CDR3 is TGCGCCAGCAGTTCGGGGGAGGGGACGGCCTCCTACGAGCAGTACTTC. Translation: CASSSGEGTASYEQYF.

The CDR3 DNA is TGTGCCAGCAGCCCCGGCAGGGGGCAAGAGACCCAGTACTTC. It is translated as CASSPGRGQETQYF. The chain uses TRBV7-2 and TRBJ2-5; 7 bases line up with TRBD1. Germline V gene sequence: CDR1 SGHTA, CDR2 FQGNSA. Germline trimming cut 5 bases from V and 2 bases from J; bases unmatched to any gene: 5. The CDR3 contains 14 residues.

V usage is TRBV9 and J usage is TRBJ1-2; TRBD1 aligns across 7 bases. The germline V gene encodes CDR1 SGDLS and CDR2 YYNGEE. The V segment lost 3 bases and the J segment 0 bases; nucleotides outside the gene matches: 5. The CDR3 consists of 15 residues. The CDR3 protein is CASSGYRGPNYGYTF. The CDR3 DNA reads TGTGCCAGCAGCGGTTACAGGGGACCTAACTATGGCTACACCTTC. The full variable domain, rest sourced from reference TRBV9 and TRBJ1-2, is DSGVTQTPKHLITATGQRVTLRCSPRSGDLSVYWYQQSLDQGLQFLIQYYNGEERAKGNILERFSAQQFPDLHSELNLSSLELGDSALYFCASSGYRGPNYGYTFGSGTRLTVV.

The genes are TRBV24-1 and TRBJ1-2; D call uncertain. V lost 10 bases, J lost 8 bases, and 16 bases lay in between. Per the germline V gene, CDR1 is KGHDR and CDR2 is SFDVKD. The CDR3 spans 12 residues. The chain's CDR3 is CATMDQNGGYTF. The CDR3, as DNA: TGTGCCACTATGGACCAGAACGGAGGCTACACCTTC.

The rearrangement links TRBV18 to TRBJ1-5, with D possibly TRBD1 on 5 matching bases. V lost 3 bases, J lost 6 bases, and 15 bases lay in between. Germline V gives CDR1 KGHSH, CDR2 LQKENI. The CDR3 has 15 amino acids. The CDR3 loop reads CASSPSGLKGQPQHF. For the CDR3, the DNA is TGTGCCAGCTCACCCTCAGGGTTGAAGGGTCAGCCCCAGCATTTT.

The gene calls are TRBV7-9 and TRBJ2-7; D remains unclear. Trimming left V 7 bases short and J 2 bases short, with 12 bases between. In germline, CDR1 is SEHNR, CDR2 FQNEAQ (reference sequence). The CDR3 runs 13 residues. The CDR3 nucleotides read TGTGCCAGCACCCTCACAGACGCCTACGAGCAGTACTTC. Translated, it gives CASTLTDAYEQYF.

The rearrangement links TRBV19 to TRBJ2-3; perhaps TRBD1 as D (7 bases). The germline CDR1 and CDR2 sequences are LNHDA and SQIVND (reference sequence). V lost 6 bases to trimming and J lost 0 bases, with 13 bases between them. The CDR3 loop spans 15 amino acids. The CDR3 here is CASSLGGQSTDTQYF. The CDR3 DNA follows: TGTGCCAGTAGCCTCGGGGGACAGAGCACAGATACGCAGTATTTT.

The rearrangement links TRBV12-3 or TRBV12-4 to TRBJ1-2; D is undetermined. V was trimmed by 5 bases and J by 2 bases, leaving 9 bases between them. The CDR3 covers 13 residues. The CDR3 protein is CASSTYSNYGYTF. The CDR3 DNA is TGTGCCAGCAGTACCTACAGCAACTATGGCTACACCTTC.

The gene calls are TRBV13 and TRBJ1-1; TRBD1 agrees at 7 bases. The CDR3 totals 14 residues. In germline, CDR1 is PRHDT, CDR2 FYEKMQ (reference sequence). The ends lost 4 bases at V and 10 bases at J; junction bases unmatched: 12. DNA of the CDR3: TGTGCCAGCAGCTCCCAATTACAGGGGACGGGAGCTTTCTTT. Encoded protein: CASSSQLQGTGAFF.

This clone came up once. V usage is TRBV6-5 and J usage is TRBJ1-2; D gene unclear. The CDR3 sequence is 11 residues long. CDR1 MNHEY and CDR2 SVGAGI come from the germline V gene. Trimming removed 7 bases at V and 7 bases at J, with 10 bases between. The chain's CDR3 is CASIRDFGYTF. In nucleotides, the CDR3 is TGTGCCAGCATTCGGGATTTTGGCTACACCTTC.

The CDR3 nucleotides read TGTGCCAGCAGCCCCCGGGGGGGGGTCACAGATACGCAGTATTTT. This translates into CASSPRGGVTDTQYF. This chain joins TRBV7-9 and TRBJ2-3; 8 nucleotides line up with TRBD2. There are 15 residues in the CDR3. Germline values: CDR1 SEHNR, CDR2 FQNEAQ (reference sequence). The ends lost 5 bases at V and 2 bases at J; junction bases unmatched: 6.

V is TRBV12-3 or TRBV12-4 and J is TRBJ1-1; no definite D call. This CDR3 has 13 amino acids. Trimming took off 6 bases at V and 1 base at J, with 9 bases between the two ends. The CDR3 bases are TGTGCCAGCAGCTTGCAGGCGAACACTGAAGCTTTCTTT. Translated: CASSLQANTEAFF.

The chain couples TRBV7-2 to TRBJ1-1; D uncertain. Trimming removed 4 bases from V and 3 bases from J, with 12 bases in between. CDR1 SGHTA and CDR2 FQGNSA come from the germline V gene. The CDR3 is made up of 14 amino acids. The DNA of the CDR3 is TGTGCCAGCAGCTCCCGCCCAGTTTACACTGAAGCTTTCTTT. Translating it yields CASSSRPVYTEAFF.